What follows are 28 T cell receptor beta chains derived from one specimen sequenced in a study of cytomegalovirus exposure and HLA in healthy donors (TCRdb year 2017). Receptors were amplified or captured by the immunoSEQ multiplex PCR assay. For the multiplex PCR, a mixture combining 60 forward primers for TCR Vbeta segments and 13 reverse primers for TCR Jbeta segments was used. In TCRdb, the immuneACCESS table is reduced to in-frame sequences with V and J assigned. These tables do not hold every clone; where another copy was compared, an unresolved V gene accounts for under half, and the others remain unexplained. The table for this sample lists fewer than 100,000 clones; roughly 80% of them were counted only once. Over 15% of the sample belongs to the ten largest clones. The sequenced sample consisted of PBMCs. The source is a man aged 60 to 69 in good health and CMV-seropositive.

CDR3 sequence: CASSLQQLTDTQYF. DNA for the CDR3: TGTGCCAGCTCACTTCAACAGCTCACAGATACGCAGTATTTT. This chain joins TRBV18 and TRBJ2-3, with D hard to call. CDR3 size: 14 residues. Germline CDR1 reads KGHSH; CDR2 reads LQKENI. The ends were cut back, 4 bases at V and 2 bases at J, with 10 bases in the middle.

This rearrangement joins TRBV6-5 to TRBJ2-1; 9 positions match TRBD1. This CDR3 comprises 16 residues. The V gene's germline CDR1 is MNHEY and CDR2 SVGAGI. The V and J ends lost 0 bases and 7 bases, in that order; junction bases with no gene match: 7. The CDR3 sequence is CASSYSRYRGRNEQFF. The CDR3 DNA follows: TGTGCCAGCAGTTACTCGAGGTACAGGGGGCGAAATGAGCAGTTCTTC.

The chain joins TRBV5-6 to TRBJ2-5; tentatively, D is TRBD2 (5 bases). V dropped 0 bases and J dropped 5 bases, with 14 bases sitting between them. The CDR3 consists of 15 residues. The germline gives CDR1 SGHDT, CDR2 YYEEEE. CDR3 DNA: TGTGCCAGCAGCTTGGCGCCTAGCAGCCGGGAGACCCAGTACTTC. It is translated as CASSLAPSSRETQYF.

The CDR3: CAFVLNTGELFF. The CDR3 DNA sequence: TGTGCCTTTGTCTTAAACACCGGGGAGCTGTTTTTT. This sequence joins TRBV5-4 and TRBJ2-2; unclear D gene. V was pared by 10 bases and J by 2 bases, with 9 bases between. CDR3 length: 12 residues. Germline V CDR1 and CDR2: SGHNT, YYREEE (reference sequence).

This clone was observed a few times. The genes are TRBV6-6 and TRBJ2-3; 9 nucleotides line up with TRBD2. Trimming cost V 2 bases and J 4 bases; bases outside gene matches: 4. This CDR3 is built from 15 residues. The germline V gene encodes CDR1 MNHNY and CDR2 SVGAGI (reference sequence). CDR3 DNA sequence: TGTGCCAGCAGTTACGTTAGCGGGGGTTCAGATACGCAGTATTTT. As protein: CASSYVSGGSDTQYF.

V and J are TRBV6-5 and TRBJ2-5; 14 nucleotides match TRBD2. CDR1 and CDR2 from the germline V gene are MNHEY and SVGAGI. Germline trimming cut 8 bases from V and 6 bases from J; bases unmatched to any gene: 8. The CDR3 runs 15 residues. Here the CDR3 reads CASAVTSGGAKTQYF. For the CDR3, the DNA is TGTGCCAGCGCCGTGACTAGCGGGGGGGCTAAGACCCAGTACTTC.

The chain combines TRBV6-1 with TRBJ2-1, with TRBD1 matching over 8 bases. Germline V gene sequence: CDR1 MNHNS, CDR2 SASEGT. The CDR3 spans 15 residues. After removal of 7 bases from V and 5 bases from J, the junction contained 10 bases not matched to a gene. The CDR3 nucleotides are TGTGCCAGCACGCTCCAGGGGGCCTTGGACAATGAGCAGTTCTTC. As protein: CASTLQGALDNEQFF.

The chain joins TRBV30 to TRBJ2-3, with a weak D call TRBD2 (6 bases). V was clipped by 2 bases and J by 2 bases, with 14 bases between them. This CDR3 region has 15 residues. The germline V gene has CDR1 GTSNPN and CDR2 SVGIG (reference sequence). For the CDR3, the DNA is TGTGCCTGGAGTCTCGGAGGGCGGGACACAGATACGCAGTATTTT. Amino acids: CAWSLGGRDTDTQYF.

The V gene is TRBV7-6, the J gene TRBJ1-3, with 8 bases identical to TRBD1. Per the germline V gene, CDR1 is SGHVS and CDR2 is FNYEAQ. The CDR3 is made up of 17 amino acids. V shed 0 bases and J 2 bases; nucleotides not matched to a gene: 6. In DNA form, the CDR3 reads TGTGCCAGCAGCTTAGCGGTCGGACAGGGTCCTGGAAACACCATATATTTT. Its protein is CASSLAVGQGPGNTIYF.

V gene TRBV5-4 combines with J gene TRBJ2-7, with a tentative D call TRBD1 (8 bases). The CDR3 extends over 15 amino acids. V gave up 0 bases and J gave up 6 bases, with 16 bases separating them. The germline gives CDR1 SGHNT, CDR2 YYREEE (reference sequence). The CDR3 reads CASSLGGGQVVEQYF. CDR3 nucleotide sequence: TGTGCCAGCAGCTTGGGGGGGGGACAGGTAGTCGAGCAGTACTTC. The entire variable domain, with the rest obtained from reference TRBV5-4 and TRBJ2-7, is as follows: ETGVTQSPTHLIKTRGQQVTLRCSSQSGHNTVSWYQQALGQGPQFIFQYYREEENGRGNFPPRFSGLQFPNYSSELNVNALELDDSALYLCASSLGGGQVVEQYFGPGTRLTVT.

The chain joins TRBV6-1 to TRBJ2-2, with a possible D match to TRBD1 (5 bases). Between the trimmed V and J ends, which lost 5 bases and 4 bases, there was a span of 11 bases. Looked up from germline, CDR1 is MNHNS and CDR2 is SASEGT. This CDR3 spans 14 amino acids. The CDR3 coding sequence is TGTGCCAGCAGTCCTACCACAGGCACCGGGGAGCTGTTTTTT. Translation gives CASSPTTGTGELFF.

The CDR3 sequence is CASSLGQTRSGANVLTF. CDR3 in DNA: TGTGCCAGCAGCTTGGGACAGACACGGTCTGGGGCCAACGTCCTGACTTTC. The V gene is TRBV7-8, the J gene TRBJ2-6; TRBD1 agrees at 7 bases. Germline CDR1 SGHVS, CDR2 FQNEAQ. The CDR3 is 17 amino acids. J lost 1 base, V lost 3 bases, and 6 bases had no gene match.

CDR3 DNA sequence: TGTGCCAGTAGTCCGAGAGGGACTACCGGCTACGAGCAGTACTTC. Its translation is CASSPRGTTGYEQYF. This rearrangement joins TRBV19 to TRBJ2-7, with 7 positions matching TRBD2. The CDR3 is made up of 15 amino acids. Germline CDR1 and CDR2: LNHDA and SQIVND (reference sequence). J was trimmed by 3 bases and V by 5 bases; bases with no gene match: 10.

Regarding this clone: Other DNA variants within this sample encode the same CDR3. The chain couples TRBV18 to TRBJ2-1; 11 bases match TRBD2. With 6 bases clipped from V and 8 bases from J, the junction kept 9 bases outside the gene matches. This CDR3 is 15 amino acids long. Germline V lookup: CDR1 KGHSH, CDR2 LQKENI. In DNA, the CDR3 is TGTGCCAGCTCCCCTCGTAGCGGGGGGGCCTATGAGCAGTTCTTC. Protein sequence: CASSPRSGGAYEQFF.

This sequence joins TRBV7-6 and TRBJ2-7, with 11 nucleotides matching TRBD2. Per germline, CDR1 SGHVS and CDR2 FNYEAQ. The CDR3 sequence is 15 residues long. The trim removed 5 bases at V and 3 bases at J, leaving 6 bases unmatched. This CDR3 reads CASSRLAGTNYEQYF. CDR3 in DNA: TGTGCCAGCAGCCGACTAGCGGGGACCAACTACGAGCAGTACTTC.

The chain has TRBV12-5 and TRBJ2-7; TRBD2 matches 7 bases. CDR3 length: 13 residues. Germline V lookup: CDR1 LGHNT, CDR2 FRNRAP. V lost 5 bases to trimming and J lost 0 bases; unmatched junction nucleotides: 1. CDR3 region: CASGRDYSYEQYF. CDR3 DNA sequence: TGTGCTAGTGGTAGGGACTACTCCTACGAGCAGTACTTC.

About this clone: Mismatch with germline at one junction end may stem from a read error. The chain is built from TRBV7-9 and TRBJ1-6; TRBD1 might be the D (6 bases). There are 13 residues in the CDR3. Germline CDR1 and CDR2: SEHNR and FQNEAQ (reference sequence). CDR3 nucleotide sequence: TGTTCCAGCAGCTTTCGACAGGAATTCACCCTCCACTTT. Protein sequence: CSSSFRQEFTLHF.

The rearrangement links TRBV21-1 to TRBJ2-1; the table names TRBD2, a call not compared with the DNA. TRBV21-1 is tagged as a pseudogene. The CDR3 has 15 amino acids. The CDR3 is CASISISGGAGEQFF. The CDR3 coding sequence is TGTGCCAGCATTTCGATTAGCGGGGGGGCGGGAGAGCAGTTCTTC.

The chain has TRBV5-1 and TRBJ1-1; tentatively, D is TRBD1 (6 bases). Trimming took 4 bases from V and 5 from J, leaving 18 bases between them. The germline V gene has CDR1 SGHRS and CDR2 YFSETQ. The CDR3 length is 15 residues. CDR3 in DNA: TGCGCCAGCAGCGCCCCAGCTGGGGGCCGTACTGAAGCTTTCTTT. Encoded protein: CASSAPAGGRTEAFF.

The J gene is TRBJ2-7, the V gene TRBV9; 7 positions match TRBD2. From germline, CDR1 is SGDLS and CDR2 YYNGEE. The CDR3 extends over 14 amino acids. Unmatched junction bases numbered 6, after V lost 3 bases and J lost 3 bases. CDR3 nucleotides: TGTGCCAGCAGCGGGAGGCGGGGGAACTACGAGCAGTACTTC. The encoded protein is CASSGRRGNYEQYF.

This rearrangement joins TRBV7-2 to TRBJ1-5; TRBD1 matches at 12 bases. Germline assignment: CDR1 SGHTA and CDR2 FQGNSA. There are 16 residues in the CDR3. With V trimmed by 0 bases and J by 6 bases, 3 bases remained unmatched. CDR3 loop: CASSLAGTGGGQPQHF. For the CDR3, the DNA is TGTGCCAGCAGCTTAGCCGGGACAGGGGGCGGTCAGCCCCAGCATTTT.

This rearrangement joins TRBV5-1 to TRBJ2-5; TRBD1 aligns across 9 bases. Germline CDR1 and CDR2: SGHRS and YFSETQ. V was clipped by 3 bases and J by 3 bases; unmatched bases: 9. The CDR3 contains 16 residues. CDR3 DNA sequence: TGCGCCAGCAGCTCACCCGGGACAGGGATTAAAGAGACCCAGTACTTC. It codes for CASSSPGTGIKETQYF.

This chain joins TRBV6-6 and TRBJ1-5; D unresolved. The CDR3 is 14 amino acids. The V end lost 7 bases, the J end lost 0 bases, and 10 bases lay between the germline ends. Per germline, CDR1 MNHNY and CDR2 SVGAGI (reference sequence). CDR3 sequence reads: CASIPDNSNQPQHF. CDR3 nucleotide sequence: TGTGCCAGCATTCCCGACAATAGCAATCAGCCCCAGCATTTT.

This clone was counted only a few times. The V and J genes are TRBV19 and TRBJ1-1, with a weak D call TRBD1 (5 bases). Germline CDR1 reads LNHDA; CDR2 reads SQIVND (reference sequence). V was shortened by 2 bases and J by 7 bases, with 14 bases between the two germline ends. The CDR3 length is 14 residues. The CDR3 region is CASSITPDGGEAFF. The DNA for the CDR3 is TGTGCCAGTAGTATAACCCCCGACGGGGGTGAAGCTTTCTTT.

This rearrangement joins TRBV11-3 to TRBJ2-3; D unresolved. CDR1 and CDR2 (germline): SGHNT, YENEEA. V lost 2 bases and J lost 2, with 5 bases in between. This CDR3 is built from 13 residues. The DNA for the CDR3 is TGTGCCAGCAGCTTATACAACACAGATACGCAGTATTTT. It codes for CASSLYNTDTQYF.

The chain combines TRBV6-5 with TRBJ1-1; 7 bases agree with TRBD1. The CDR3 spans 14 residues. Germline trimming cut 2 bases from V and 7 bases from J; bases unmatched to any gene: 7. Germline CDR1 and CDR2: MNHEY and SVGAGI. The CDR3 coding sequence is TGTGCCAGCAGTTACCGAGGGACAGCTCGTGAAGCTTTCTTT. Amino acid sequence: CASSYRGTAREAFF.

The CDR3 coding sequence is TGTGCCAGCAGTTTATCGGGTCTAAGGGGCAATTCACCCCTCCACTTT. It translates to CASSLSGLRGNSPLHF. J is TRBJ1-6 and V is TRBV27, with D possibly being TRBD1 (5 bases). This CDR3 has 16 residues. Looked up from germline, CDR1 is MNHEY and CDR2 is SMNVEV (reference sequence). Trimming removed 0 bases from V and 7 bases from J, with 13 bases in between.

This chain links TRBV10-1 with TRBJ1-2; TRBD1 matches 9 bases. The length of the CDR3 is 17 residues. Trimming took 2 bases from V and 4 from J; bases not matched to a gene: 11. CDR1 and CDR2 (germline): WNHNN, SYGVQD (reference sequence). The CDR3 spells CASSEPGTGRGGYGYTF. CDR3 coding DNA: TGCGCCAGCAGTGAGCCCGGGACAGGGCGGGGAGGCTATGGCTACACCTTC.